What follows are 30 T cell receptor beta chains derived from one specimen sequenced in a study of response to subunit inactivated influenza vaccine. TCRdb ran MiXCR on the RT-PCR reads and lists one entry per CDR3 protein. The sample has about 530,000 distinct CDR3 sequences, over 10% seen once. Source: PBMCs from blood, taken more than 35 days after vaccination. Receptors were obtained from a man aged 50-60 years who received an inactivated influenza vaccine.

This rearrangement joins TRBV4-3 to TRBJ2-3; possibly TRBD2 for D (5 bases). V shed 4 bases and J shed 7 bases, with 27 bases lying between them. The CDR3 has 18 residues. Germline-derived CDR1 and CDR2 are LGHNA and YSLEER. CDR3: CASSREDVRWGEGNTQYF. The CDR3 DNA is TGCGCCAGCAGCCGCGAAGATGTAAGGTGGGGTGAGGGAAATACGCAGTATTTT.

In this sample, this clonotype turned up a few times. The rearrangement uses TRBV20-1 and TRBJ2-7; perhaps TRBD1 as D (6 bases). CDR1 DFQATT and CDR2 SNEGSKA come from the germline V gene (reference sequence). The CDR3 covers 12 residues. The V gene lost 2 bases and the J gene lost 5 bases, with 10 bases spanning the gap. The CDR3 is CSARQGTDEQYF. CDR3 nucleotide sequence: TGCAGTGCTAGACAGGGGACCGACGAGCAGTACTTC.

The chain employs TRBV11-1 and TRBJ2-1, with 8 bases lining up with TRBD2. The CDR3 spans 18 residues. The germline V gene encodes CDR1 SGHAT and CDR2 FQDESV (reference sequence). With 0 bases clipped from V and 2 bases from J, the junction kept 9 bases outside the gene matches. The CDR3 here is CASSLARGERSAYNEQFF. DNA for the CDR3: TGTGCCAGCAGCTTAGCGCGGGGGGAGCGGTCAGCCTACAATGAGCAGTTCTTC.

This clonotype was counted at least ten times. The V gene is TRBV6-2 or TRBV6-3, the J gene TRBJ2-7; D may correspond to TRBD1 or TRBD2 (5 bases each). Germline assignment: CDR1 MNHEY and CDR2 SVGEGT. Trimming took off 5 bases at V and 1 base at J, with 15 bases between the two ends. CDR3 length equals 15 residues. CDR3 loop: CASSQTGTLSYEQYF. The CDR3 DNA reads TGTGCCAGCAGTCAGACCGGGACCCTATCCTACGAGCAGTACTTC.

There are a few counts of this clonotype. V gene TRBV11-2 combines with J gene TRBJ1-5; no reliable D call. Trimming left V 5 bases short and J 6 bases short, with 11 bases between. The germline V gene has CDR1 SGHAT and CDR2 FQNNGV. The CDR3 length is 13 residues. The DNA for the CDR3 is TGTGCCAGCAGCCTTGGACGAAGTCAGCCCCAGCATTTT. It specifies CASSLGRSQPQHF.

The chain links TRBV20-1 to TRBJ2-5; 12 bases line up with TRBD2. Germline-derived CDR1 and CDR2 are DFQATT and SNEGSKA (reference sequence). With V trimmed by 0 bases and J by 7 bases, 6 bases remained unmatched. This CDR3 is 15 amino acids long. The chain's CDR3 is CSARDLAGGPWTQYF. The CDR3 DNA sequence: TGCAGTGCTAGAGACCTAGCGGGGGGGCCGTGGACCCAGTACTTC.

V is TRBV12-3 or TRBV12-4 and J is TRBJ2-6; possible D gene TRBD1, 6 bases. The CDR3 is 19 residues long. CDR3 protein: CTLSLSWAGDDSGANVLTF. The CDR3 nucleotides read TGTACCCTCAGTTTAAGTTGGGCAGGGGATGACTCTGGGGCCAACGTCCTGACTTTC.

This clonotype turned up a few times. The V and J genes are TRBV12-2 and TRBJ1-5; the DNA was not used to check the table's D call, TRBD1. TRBV12-2 counts as a pseudogene. This CDR3 is built from 15 residues. CDR3 loop: CASREPGVTNQPQHF. In DNA form, the CDR3 reads TGTGCAAGTCGGGAACCAGGGGTTACGAATCAGCCCCAGCATTTT.

The chain joins TRBV4-1 to TRBJ2-3; TRBD2 aligns across 13 bases. The CDR3 extends over 17 amino acids. CDR1 and CDR2 from the germline V gene are MGHRA and YSYEKL. J gave up 4 bases and V 5 bases, and 9 bases lay outside the gene matches. The CDR3 nucleotides read TGCGCCAGCAGCGAAAGGGGACTAGCGGGATTTGCAGATACGCAGTATTTT. This codes for CASSERGLAGFADTQYF.

This clonotype was detected only a few times. V gene TRBV6-5 combines with J gene TRBJ2-1; D is possibly TRBD2 (6 bases). The V end was cut by 4 bases, the J end by 9 bases, with 19 bases between. CDR3 length: 15 residues. Germline CDR1 MNHEY, CDR2 SVGAGI. The CDR3 loop reads CASSLTPSGSGEQFF. CDR3 in DNA: TGTGCCAGCAGTTTAACCCCTTCGGGTAGCGGTGAGCAGTTCTTC.

This clonotype was counted many times. The gene calls are TRBV6-5 and TRBJ2-5; no definite D call. Trimming took 4 bases from V and 4 from J, leaving 10 bases between them. This CDR3 is 13 amino acids long. The germline CDR1 and CDR2 sequences are MNHEY and SVGAGI. CDR3 loop: CASSSRPLETQYF. The DNA of the CDR3 is TGTGCCAGCAGTTCGAGGCCGTTAGAGACCCAGTACTTC.

V and J are TRBV11-2 and TRBJ2-2, with D hard to call. The CDR3 spans 13 residues. CDR1 is SGHAT, CDR2 FQNNGV, per germline. V was cut by 2 bases and J by 5 bases, with 6 bases left in between. The CDR3 loop reads CASSLMGTGELFF. CDR3 DNA sequence: TGTGCCAGCAGCTTAATGGGGACCGGGGAGCTGTTTTTT.

V is TRBV7-9 and J is TRBJ2-5; D is ambiguous. V lost 4 bases and J 5 bases, leaving 11 bases between the germline ends. The germline gives CDR1 SEHNR, CDR2 FQNEAQ (reference sequence). There are 13 residues in the CDR3. DNA of the CDR3: TGTGCCAGCAGCTCCTTACTGGGGGAGACCCAGTACTTC. Its translation is CASSSLLGETQYF. The entire variable domain, with the rest obtained from reference TRBV7-9 and TRBJ2-5, is as follows: DTGVSQNPRHKITKRGQNVTFRCDPISEHNRLYWYRQTLGQGPEFLTYFQNEAQLEKSRLLSDRFSAERPKGSFSTLEIQRTEQGDSAMYLCASSSLLGETQYFGPGTRLLVL.

The CDR3 loop is CSATTNAGGRYNEQFF. DNA for the CDR3: TGCAGTGCTACGACGAATGCGGGGGGGCGATACAATGAGCAGTTCTTC. The chain couples TRBV20-1 to TRBJ2-1; 9 nucleotides line up with TRBD2. CDR1 DFQATT and CDR2 SNEGSKA come from the germline V gene (reference sequence). This CDR3 region has 16 residues. Trimming removed 4 bases from V and 4 bases from J; junction bases left unmatched: 11.

This clonotype has just a few counts. The chain has TRBV6-5 and TRBJ1-4; D is possibly TRBD1 (5 bases). CDR3 length: 15 residues. The germline V gene has CDR1 MNHEY and CDR2 SVGAGI. V was pared by 0 bases and J by 6 bases, with 11 bases between. Written as DNA, the CDR3 is TGTGCCAGCAGTTACTCAGGGACTAACGATGAAAAACTGTTTTTT. Encoded protein: CASSYSGTNDEKLFF.

This clonotype was found many times. One end of the junction does not line up with germline, which may come from a read error. The chain couples TRBV7-2 to TRBJ2-7; 8 positions match TRBD2. The CDR3 sequence is 13 residues long. Germline V gene data show CDR1 as SGHTA and CDR2 as FQGNSA. CDR3 DNA sequence: TGCGCCAGCAGCCTGGGACTAGCCTACGAGCAGTACTTC. Its protein is CASSLGLAYEQYF.

A note on this clonotype: An end of the junction does not agree with germline; a read error may underlie this. The rearrangement links TRBV10-3 to TRBJ2-7; 8 bases are a match to TRBD2. This CDR3 has 14 amino acids. Germline loops: CDR1 ENHRY, CDR2 SYGVKD. CDR3 nucleotides: TGTGCCAGCAGTAGCGGGGTGAACTTCTACGAGCAGTACTTC. It encodes CASSSGVNFYEQYF.

This sequence joins TRBV11-2 and TRBJ1-5; no clear D gene. Germline V lookup: CDR1 SGHAT, CDR2 FQNNGV. The length of the CDR3 is 13 residues. The V end was cut by 8 bases, the J end by 3 bases, with 11 bases between. The CDR3 loop is CASGFGYNQPQHF. The CDR3, as DNA: TGTGCCAGCGGATTTGGGTACAATCAGCCCCAGCATTTT.

This clonotype was detected ten times or more. The gene calls are TRBV7-9 and TRBJ2-1, with D perhaps TRBD1 (6 bases). V lost 5 bases and J lost 4, with 12 bases in between. The CDR3 runs 14 residues. Looked up from germline, CDR1 is SEHNR and CDR2 is FQNEAQ (reference sequence). CDR3 sequence (DNA): TGTGCCAGCAGCAGAGGGACATTTTACAATGAGCAGTTCTTC. It codes for CASSRGTFYNEQFF.

This clonotype was seen ten or more times. The chain is built from TRBV20-1 and TRBJ1-1; possibly TRBD1 for D (5 bases). Germline assignment: CDR1 DFQATT and CDR2 SNEGSKA (reference sequence). V lost 1 base and J lost 5, with 17 bases in between. The CDR3 contains 15 residues. CDR3 residues: CSARASGWKWTEAFF. The DNA of the CDR3 is TGCAGTGCTAGAGCCTCAGGGTGGAAGTGGACTGAAGCTTTCTTT.

The genes are TRBV5-1 and TRBJ1-1; 12 bases line up with TRBD1. This CDR3 has 21 amino acids. CDR1 is SGHRS and CDR2 is YFSETQ in the germline V gene. J gave up 1 base and V 7 bases, and 23 bases lay outside the gene matches. DNA for the CDR3: TGCGCCAGCCGAGATCCCCGAAGAAAAACCGGGACAGGGGGCTCGAACACTGAAGCTTTCTTT. Its protein is CASRDPRRKTGTGGSNTEAFF.

This sequence joins TRBV11-2 and TRBJ1-1, with D tentatively TRBD1 (5 bases). The germline V and J ends were trimmed by 4 bases and 1 base, with 7 bases remaining between them. Per germline, CDR1 SGHAT and CDR2 FQNNGV. This CDR3 has 13 amino acids. CDR3: CASSSRENTEAFF. DNA for the CDR3: TGTGCCAGCAGCTCCAGGGAGAACACTGAAGCTTTCTTT.

This clonotype was seen only a few times. The CDR3 DNA reads TGTGCCAGCAGTTACTCGAGGGGAGATACGCAGTATTTT. This sequence encodes CASSYSRGDTQYF. The chain employs TRBV6-6 and TRBJ2-3; either TRBD1 or TRBD2 may supply D (5 bases each). This CDR3 is 13 amino acids long. Germline CDR1 is MNHNY and CDR2 is SVGAGI (reference sequence). Trimming removed 0 bases from V and 5 bases from J, with 6 bases in between.

The chain's CDR3 is CAISDGDRPGDGYTF. The CDR3 nucleotides are TGTGCCATCAGCGACGGGGACCGCCCCGGCGATGGCTACACCTTC. The J gene is TRBJ1-2, the V gene TRBV10-3; weak D call: TRBD1 (5 bases). Germline V gene sequence: CDR1 ENHRY, CDR2 SYGVKD. The CDR3 length is 15 residues. Trimming left V 6 bases short and J 6 bases short, with 20 bases between.

The V call is TRBV20-1, the J call TRBJ1-2; D not certain. CDR3 length: 12 residues. Germline assignment: CDR1 DFQATT and CDR2 SNEGSKA (reference sequence). Deletions cut 1 base from V and 2 bases from J, with 5 bases between. The CDR3 here is CSARGWNYGYTF. The CDR3 nucleotides are TGCAGTGCTAGAGGGTGGAACTATGGCTACACCTTC.

This chain links TRBV27 with TRBJ2-3; D is possibly TRBD2 (6 bases). V lost 6 bases and J 3 bases, leaving 19 bases between the germline ends. Germline lookup yields CDR1 MNHEY and CDR2 SMNVEV (reference sequence). This CDR3 has 16 residues. DNA of the CDR3: TGTGCCAGCAGCTCCCTCGCGGGGCCGGGGACAGATACGCAGTATTTT. This translates into CASSSLAGPGTDTQYF.

The chain uses TRBV6-5 and TRBJ2-7; maybe TRBD1 (6 bases). This CDR3 has 14 residues. V was shortened by 2 bases and J by 0 bases, with 8 bases between the two germline ends. Germline assignment: CDR1 MNHEY and CDR2 SVGAGI. The DNA of the CDR3 is TGTGCCAGCAGTTACGGACAGAGCTCCTACGAGCAGTACTTC. It translates to CASSYGQSSYEQYF.

This clonotype was seen a few times. V and J are TRBV4-1 and TRBJ1-1, with 9 bases lining up with TRBD1. The J segment lost 1 base and the V segment lost 2 bases, leaving 2 bases of the junction unmatched. From germline, CDR1 is MGHRA and CDR2 YSYEKL. The CDR3 runs to 15 residues. Written as DNA, the CDR3 is TGCGCCAGCAGCCAATGGGACAGGGCGAACACTGAAGCTTTCTTT. This encodes CASSQWDRANTEAFF.

In this sample, this clonotype turned up a few times. The rearrangement joins TRBV7-9 to TRBJ2-1; 10 bases agree with TRBD1. The CDR3 loop spans 16 amino acids. V shed 7 bases, J shed 5 bases, and the junction held 11 bases outside the gene matches. Germline V gene data show CDR1 as SEHNR and CDR2 as FQNEAQ (reference sequence). The CDR3 is CASTMPGQGHNNEQFF. The CDR3 DNA reads TGTGCCAGCACCATGCCGGGACAGGGGCATAACAATGAGCAGTTCTTC. Complete variable domain (other parts from reference TRBV7-9 and TRBJ2-1): DTGVSQNPRHKITKRGQNVTFRCDPISEHNRLYWYRQTLGQGPEFLTYFQNEAQLEKSRLLSDRFSAERPKGSFSTLEIQRTEQGDSAMYLCASTMPGQGHNNEQFFGPGTRLTVL.

This clonotype was found a few times. The chain is built from TRBV7-2 and TRBJ2-6; 10 nucleotides line up with TRBD1. CDR3 size: 22 residues. V lost 2 bases, J lost 0 bases, and 16 bases stayed unmatched. Germline V gene lookup returns CDR1 SGHTA and CDR2 FQGNSA. The CDR3 here is CASSLLGGVTGGFRSGANVLTF. The CDR3 DNA is TGTGCCAGCAGCTTACTTGGAGGTGTGACAGGGGGCTTCCGCTCTGGGGCCAACGTCCTGACTTTC.